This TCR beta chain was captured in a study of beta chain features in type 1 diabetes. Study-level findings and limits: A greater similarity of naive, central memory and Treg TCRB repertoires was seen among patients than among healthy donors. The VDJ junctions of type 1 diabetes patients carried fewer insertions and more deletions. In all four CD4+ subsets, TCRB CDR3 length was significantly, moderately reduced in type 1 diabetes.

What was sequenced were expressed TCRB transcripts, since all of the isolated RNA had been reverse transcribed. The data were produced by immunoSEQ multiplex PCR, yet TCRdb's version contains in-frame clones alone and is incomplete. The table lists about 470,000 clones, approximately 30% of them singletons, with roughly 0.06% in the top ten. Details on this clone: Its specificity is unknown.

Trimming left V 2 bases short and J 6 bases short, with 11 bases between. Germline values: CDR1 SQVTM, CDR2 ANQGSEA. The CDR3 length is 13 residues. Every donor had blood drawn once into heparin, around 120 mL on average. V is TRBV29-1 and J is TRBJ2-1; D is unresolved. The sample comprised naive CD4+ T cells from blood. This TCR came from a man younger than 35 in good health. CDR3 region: CSVELGMGNEQFF. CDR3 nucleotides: TGCAGCGTTGAATTGGGCATGGGCAATGAGCAGTTCTTC.